The next 5 T cell receptor beta chains were all read from a single sample in a study of blood T cell repertoires in COVID-19. Data came from immunoSEQ multiplex PCR; TCRdb stores just in-frame clones and leaves some out. The data hold approximately 73,000 clones, with more than 75% observed a single time. The specimen was peripheral blood. All receptors derive from a woman in her seventies with acute or convalescent COVID-19.

This chain links TRBV18 with TRBJ1-1; a possible D gene is TRBD1 (6 bases). Between the trimmed V and J ends, which lost 3 bases and 5 bases, there was a span of 19 bases. The CDR3 totals 16 residues. CDR1 and CDR2 from the germline V gene are KGHSH and LQKENI. CDR3 DNA: TGTGCCAGCTCACCTACTATGGGGGCTTTGGAAACTGAAGCTTTCTTT. This gives the protein CASSPTMGALETEAFF. The whole variable domain, filled in from reference TRBV18 and TRBJ1-1, reads NAGVMQNPRHLVRRRGQEARLRCSPMKGHSHVYWYRQLPEEGLKFMVYLQKENIIDESGMPKERFSAEFPKEGPSILRIQQVVRGDSAAYFCASSPTMGALETEAFFGQGTRLTVV.

This clone appeared once. The gene calls are TRBV18 and TRBJ2-7; TRBD1 might be the D (5 bases). Germline V CDR1 and CDR2: KGHSH, LQKENI. V lost 2 bases to trimming and J lost 6 bases, with 11 bases between them. This CDR3 spans 13 amino acids. In DNA, the CDR3 is TGTGCCAGCTCACCAATGGCAGGGTCCGAGCAGTACTTC. Translation: CASSPMAGSEQYF.

This chain links TRBV5-4 with TRBJ2-2; the match to TRBD1 covers 7 bases. From germline, CDR1 is SGHNT and CDR2 YYREEE (reference sequence). Trimming cost V 4 bases and J 5 bases; bases outside gene matches: 8. The CDR3 runs 15 residues. The CDR3 nucleotides are TGTGCCAGCAGCCCCGGGACAGAAACTACCGGGGAGCTGTTTTTT. Its protein product is CASSPGTETTGELFF.

The chain joins TRBV6-5 to TRBJ2-3, with 7 bases aligning to TRBD1. Trimming took 6 bases from V and 2 from J; bases not matched to a gene: 8. The CDR3 is made up of 15 amino acids. From germline, CDR1 is MNHEY and CDR2 SVGAGI. The chain's CDR3 is CASRPDRAPTDTQYF. The CDR3 bases are TGTGCCAGCAGACCTGACAGGGCCCCCACAGATACGCAGTATTTT.

J is TRBJ2-3 and V is TRBV7-9; unclear D gene. The CDR3 spans 12 residues. Germline assignment: CDR1 SEHNR and CDR2 FQNEAQ (reference sequence). Trimming shortened V by 3 bases and J by 3 bases, and 4 bases separated the two germline ends. CDR3 DNA: TGTGCCAGCAGCTTTCAGACAGATACGCAGTATTTT. Its protein product is CASSFQTDTQYF. The complete variable domain, with remaining parts taken from reference TRBV7-9 and TRBJ2-3, reads DTGVSQNPRHKITKRGQNVTFRCDPISEHNRLYWYRQTLGQGPEFLTYFQNEAQLEKSRLLSDRFSAERPKGSFSTLEIQRTEQGDSAMYLCASSFQTDTQYFGPGTRLTVL.